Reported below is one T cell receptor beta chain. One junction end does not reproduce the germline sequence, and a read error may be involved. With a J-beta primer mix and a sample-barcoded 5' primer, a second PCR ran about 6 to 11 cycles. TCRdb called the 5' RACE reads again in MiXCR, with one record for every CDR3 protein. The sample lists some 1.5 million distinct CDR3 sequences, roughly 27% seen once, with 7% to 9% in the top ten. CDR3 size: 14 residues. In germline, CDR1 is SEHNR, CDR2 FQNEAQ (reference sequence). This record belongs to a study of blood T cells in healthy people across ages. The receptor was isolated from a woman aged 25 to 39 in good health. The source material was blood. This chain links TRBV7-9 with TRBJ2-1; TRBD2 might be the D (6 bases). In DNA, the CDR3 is TGTGCCGGCAGCACCCGACTAGTTCTCGGTGAGCAGTTCTTC. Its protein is CAGSTRLVLGEQFF.